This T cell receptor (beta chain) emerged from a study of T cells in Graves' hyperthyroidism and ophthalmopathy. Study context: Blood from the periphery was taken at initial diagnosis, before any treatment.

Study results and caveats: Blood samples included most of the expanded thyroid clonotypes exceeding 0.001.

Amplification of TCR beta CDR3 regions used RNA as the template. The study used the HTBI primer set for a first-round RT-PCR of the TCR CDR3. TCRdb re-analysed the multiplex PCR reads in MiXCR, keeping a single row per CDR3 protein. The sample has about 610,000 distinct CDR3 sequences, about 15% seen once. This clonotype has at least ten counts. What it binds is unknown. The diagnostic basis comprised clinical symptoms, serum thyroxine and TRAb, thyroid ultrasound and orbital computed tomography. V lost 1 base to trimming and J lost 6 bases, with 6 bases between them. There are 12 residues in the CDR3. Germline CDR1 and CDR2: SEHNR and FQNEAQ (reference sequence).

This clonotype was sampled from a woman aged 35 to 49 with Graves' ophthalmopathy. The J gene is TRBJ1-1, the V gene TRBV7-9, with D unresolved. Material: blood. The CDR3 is CASSLGTSEAFF. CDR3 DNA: TGTGCCAGCAGCTTAGGGACTTCTGAAGCTTTCTTT.